This T cell receptor beta chain was recorded in a study of blood T cell repertoires in COVID-19. For the study at large: Sites in the United States, Italy and Spain provided acute and convalescent COVID-19 samples. Sources were T cells, B-cell-depleted T cells, or PBMCs; the material itself was cDNA or gDNA.

V dropped 3 bases and J dropped 4 bases, with 13 bases sitting between them. The CDR3 covers 14 residues. The germline V gene encodes CDR1 SGHKS and CDR2 YYEKEE (reference sequence). Original analysis: Reference gene primer amplification gave estimated nucleated cell counts. The protocol was immunoSEQ multiplex PCR, while the TCRdb copy is restricted to in-frame clones and leaves out a portion. V, J and clone size are those of that table, while D and trimming were read from the DNA. The data contain about 320,000 clones, almost 85% of them singletons. What was sequenced was peripheral blood. The gene calls are TRBV5-5 and TRBJ1-1; D not certain. This receptor was identified in a human donor in a cohort sampled during active COVID-19. The CDR3 sequence is CASSSESYSTEAFF. Written as DNA, the CDR3 is TGTGCCAGCAGCTCTGAGAGTTATAGCACTGAAGCTTTCTTT. The full variable domain, completed using reference TRBV5-5 and TRBJ1-1, is DAGVTQSPTHLIKTRGQQVTLRCSPISGHKSVSWYQQVLGQGPQFIFQYYEKEERGRGNFPDRFSARQFPNYSSELNVNALLLGDSALYLCASSSESYSTEAFFGQGTRLTVV.